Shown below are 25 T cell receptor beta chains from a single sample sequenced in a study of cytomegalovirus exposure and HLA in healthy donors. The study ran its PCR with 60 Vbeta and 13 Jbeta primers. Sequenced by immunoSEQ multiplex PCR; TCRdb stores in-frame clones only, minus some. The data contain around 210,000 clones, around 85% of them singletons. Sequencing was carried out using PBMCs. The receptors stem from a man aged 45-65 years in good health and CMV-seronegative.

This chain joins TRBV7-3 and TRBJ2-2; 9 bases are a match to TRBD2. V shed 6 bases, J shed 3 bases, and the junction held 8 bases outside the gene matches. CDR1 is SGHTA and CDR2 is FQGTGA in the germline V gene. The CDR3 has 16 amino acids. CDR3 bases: TGTGCCAGCAGACATTTAGCGGGAGTGCACACCGGGGAGCTGTTTTTT. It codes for CASRHLAGVHTGELFF.

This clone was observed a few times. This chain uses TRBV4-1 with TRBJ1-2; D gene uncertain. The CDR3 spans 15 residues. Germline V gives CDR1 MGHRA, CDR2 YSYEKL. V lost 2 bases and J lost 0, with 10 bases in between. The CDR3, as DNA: TGCGCCAGCAGCCAACCAAGAAGAGCTAACTATGGCTACACCTTC. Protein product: CASSQPRRANYGYTF.

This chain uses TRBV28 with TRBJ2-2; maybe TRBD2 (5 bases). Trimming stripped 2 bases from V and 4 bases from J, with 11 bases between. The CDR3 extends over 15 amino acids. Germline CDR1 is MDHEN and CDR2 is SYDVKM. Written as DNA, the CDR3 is TGTGCCAGCAGTTTACAGAGGGCAGGCACCGGGGAGCTGTTTTTT. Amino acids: CASSLQRAGTGELFF.

The CDR3 sequence: CASGTSGSFRELFF. The CDR3 bases are TGTGCCAGCGGGACTAGCGGGAGCTTCCGGGAGCTGTTTTTT. This chain joins TRBV7-2 and TRBJ2-2, with 14 bases fitting TRBD2. Looked up from germline, CDR1 is SGHTA and CDR2 is FQGNSA. The CDR3 is 14 amino acids. Germline trimming cut 8 bases from V and 9 bases from J; bases unmatched to any gene: 5.

This CDR3 reads CASSSRDRVSSWGATEQFF. CDR3 coding DNA: TGCGCCAGCAGCTCCCGGGACAGGGTTTCATCGTGGGGGGCCACTGAGCAGTTCTTC. The chain couples TRBV5-1 to TRBJ2-1; TRBD1 agrees at 9 bases. Germline values: CDR1 SGHRS, CDR2 YFSETQ. The CDR3 extends over 19 amino acids. J was trimmed by 9 bases and V by 3 bases; bases with no gene match: 22.

The CDR3 nucleotides read TGTGCCAGCAGCTGGTTGGCTCCTCGACAGGGAAAGTACGAGCAGTACTTC. Protein: CASSWLAPRQGKYEQYF. The genes are TRBV5-6 and TRBJ2-7; 7 bases map to TRBD1. The CDR3 is 17 residues long. Germline V gene data show CDR1 as SGHDT and CDR2 as YYEEEE. With V trimmed by 3 bases and J by 4 bases, 16 bases remained unmatched.

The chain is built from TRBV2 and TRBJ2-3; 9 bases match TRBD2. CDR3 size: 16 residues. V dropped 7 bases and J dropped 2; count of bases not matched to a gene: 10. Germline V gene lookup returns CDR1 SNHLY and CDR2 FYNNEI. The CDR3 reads CASNGRASGNTDTQYF. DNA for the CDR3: TGTGCCAGCAACGGGAGGGCTAGCGGGAACACAGATACGCAGTATTTT. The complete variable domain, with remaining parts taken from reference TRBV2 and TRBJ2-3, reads EPEVTQTPSHQVTQMGQEVILRCVPISNHLYFYWYRQILGQKVEFLVSFYNNEISEKSEIFDDQFSVERPDGSNFTLKIRSTKLEDSAMYFCASNGRASGNTDTQYFGPGTRLTVL.

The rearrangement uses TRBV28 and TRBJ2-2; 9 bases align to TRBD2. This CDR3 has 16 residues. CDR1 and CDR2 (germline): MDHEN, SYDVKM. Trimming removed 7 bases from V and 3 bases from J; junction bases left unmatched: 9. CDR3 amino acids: CASIISGRRDTGELFF. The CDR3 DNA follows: TGTGCCAGCATTATTAGCGGGAGAAGGGACACCGGGGAGCTGTTTTTT.

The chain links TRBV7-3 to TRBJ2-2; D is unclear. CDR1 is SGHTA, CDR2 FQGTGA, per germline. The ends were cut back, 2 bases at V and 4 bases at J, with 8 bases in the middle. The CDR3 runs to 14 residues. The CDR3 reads CASSLDGSTGELFF. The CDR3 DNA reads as TGTGCCAGCAGCTTAGACGGGTCCACCGGGGAGCTGTTTTTT.

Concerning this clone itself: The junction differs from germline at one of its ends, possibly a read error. CDR3 region: CASSQTNANTGELFF. The CDR3 DNA is TGTGCTAGCAGCCAGACAAACGCGAACACCGGGGAGCTGTTTTTT. The rearrangement links TRBV7-7 to TRBJ2-2; D unresolved. CDR1 and CDR2 (germline): SSHAT, FNYEAQ (reference sequence). This CDR3 is 15 amino acids long.

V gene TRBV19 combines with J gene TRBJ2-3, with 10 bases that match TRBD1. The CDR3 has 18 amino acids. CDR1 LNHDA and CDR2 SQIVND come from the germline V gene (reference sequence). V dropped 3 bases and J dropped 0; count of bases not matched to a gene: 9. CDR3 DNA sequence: TGTGCCAGTAGTATCTGGCTTGGGACAGGGGATAGCACAGATACGCAGTATTTT. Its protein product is CASSIWLGTGDSTDTQYF.

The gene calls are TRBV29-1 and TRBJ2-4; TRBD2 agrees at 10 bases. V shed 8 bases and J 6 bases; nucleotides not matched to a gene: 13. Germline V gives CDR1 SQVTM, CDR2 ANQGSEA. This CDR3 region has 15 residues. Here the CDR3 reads CSCALAGGARNIQYF. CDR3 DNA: TGCAGCTGCGCATTAGCGGGAGGAGCGCGAAACATTCAGTACTTC.

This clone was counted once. The CDR3 protein is CASSEGPSGSKLGSYNEQFF. The DNA for the CDR3 is TGTGCCAGCAGTGAAGGGCCTAGCGGGAGCAAATTGGGTTCCTACAATGAGCAGTTCTTC. V is TRBV6-1 and J is TRBJ2-1, with TRBD2 matching over 10 bases. The CDR3 runs 20 residues. The J segment lost 1 base and the V segment lost 1 base, leaving 13 bases of the junction unmatched. Germline V gene data show CDR1 as MNHNS and CDR2 as SASEGT.

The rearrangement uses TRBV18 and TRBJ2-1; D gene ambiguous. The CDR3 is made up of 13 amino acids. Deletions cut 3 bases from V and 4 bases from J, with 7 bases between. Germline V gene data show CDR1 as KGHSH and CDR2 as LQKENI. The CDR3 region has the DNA TGTGCCAGCTCACCCGATAGATACAATGAGCAGTTCTTC. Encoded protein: CASSPDRYNEQFF. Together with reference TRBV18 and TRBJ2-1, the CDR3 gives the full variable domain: NAGVMQNPRHLVRRRGQEARLRCSPMKGHSHVYWYRQLPEEGLKFMVYLQKENIIDESGMPKERFSAEFPKEGPSILRIQQVVRGDSAAYFCASSPDRYNEQFFGPGTRLTVL.

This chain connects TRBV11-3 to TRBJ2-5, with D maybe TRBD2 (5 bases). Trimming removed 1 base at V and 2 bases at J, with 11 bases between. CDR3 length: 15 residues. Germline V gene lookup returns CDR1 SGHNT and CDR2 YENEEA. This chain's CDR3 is CASSLGAVGQETQYF. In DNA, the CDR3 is TGTGCCAGCAGCTTAGGAGCGGTGGGACAAGAGACCCAGTACTTC.

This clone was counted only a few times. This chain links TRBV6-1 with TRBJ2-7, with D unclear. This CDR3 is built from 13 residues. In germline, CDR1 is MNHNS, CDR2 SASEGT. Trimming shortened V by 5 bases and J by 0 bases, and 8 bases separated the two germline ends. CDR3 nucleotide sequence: TGTGCCAGCAGTTTGACTGCCTCCTACGAGCAGTACTTC. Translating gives CASSLTASYEQYF.

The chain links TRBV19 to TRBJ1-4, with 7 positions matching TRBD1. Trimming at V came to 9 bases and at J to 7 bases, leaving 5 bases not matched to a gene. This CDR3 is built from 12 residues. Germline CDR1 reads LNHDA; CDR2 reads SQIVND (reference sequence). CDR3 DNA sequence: TGTGCCAGCTCGGACAGGCGTGAAAAACTGTTTTTT. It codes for CASSDRREKLFF.

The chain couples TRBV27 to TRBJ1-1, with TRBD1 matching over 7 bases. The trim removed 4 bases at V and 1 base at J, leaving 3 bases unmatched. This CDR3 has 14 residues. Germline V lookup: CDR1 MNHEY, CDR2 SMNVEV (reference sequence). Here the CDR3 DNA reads TGTGCCAGCAGTTCGAGACAGGGGAACACTGAAGCTTTCTTT. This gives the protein CASSSRQGNTEAFF.

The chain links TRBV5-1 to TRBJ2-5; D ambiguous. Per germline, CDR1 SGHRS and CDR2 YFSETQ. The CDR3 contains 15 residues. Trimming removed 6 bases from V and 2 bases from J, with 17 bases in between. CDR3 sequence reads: CASTPPAGLQETQYF. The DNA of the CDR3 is TGCGCCAGCACCCCCCCGGCAGGCCTACAAGAGACCCAGTACTTC.

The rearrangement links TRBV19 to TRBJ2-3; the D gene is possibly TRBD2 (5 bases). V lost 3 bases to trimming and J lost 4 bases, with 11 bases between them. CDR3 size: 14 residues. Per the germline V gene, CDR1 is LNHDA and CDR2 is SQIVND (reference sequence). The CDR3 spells CASSMVERPDTQYF. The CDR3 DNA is TGTGCCAGTAGTATGGTGGAGCGGCCAGATACGCAGTATTTT.

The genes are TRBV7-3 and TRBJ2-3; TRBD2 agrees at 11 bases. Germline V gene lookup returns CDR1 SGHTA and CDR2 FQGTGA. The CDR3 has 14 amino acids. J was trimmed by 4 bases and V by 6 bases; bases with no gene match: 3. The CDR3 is CASRTSGVSDTQYF. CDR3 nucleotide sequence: TGTGCCAGCAGGACTAGCGGGGTTTCAGATACGCAGTATTTT.

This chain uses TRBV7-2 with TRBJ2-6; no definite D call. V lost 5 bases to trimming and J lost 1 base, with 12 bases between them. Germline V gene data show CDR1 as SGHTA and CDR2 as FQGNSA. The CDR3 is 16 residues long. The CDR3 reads CASSPQFTSGANVLTF. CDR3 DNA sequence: TGTGCCAGCAGCCCCCAATTTACATCTGGGGCCAACGTCCTGACTTTC.

The CDR3 here is CAWSPTGFISGNTIYF. The CDR3 DNA sequence: TGTGCCTGGAGTCCCACAGGGTTTATTTCTGGAAACACCATATATTTT. This chain uses TRBV30 with TRBJ1-3; a weak D match, TRBD1 (6 bases). Trimming removed 2 bases at V and 1 base at J, with 15 bases between. This CDR3 spans 16 amino acids. The germline V gene encodes CDR1 GTSNPN and CDR2 SVGIG (reference sequence).

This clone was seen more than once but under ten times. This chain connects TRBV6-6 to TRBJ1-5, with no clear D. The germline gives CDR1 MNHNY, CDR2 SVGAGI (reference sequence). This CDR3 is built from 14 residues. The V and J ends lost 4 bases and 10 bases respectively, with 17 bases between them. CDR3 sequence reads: CASSFIGEDLPQHF. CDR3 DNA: TGTGCCAGCAGTTTCATCGGGGAGGATCTACCCCAGCATTTT.

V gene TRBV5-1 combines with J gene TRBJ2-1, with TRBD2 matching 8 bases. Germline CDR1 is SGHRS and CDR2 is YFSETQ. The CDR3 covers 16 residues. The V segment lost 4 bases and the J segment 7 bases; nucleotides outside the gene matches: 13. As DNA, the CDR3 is TGCGCCAGCAGCCAGGCGGTCGCGGGAGGAGGGAATGAGCAGTTCTTC. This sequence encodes CASSQAVAGGGNEQFF. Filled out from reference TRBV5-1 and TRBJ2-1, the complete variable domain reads KAGVTQTPRYLIKTRGQQVTLSCSPISGHRSVSWYQQTPGQGLQFLFEYFSETQRNKGNFPGRFSGRQFSNSRSEMNVSTLELGDSALYLCASSQAVAGGGNEQFFGPGTRLTVL.